This TCR beta chain was identified during a study of identical twins. Points from the study as a whole: Memory repertoires showed no such pattern, whereas abundant cord blood beta clonotypes carried fewer insertions. Zero-insertion analyses were open to partial confounding by invariant MAIT and iNKT cells.

Template switching (which added a universal primer site) was used, and cDNA carried unique molecular identifiers. TCRdb processed the 5' RACE reads anew with MiXCR; each CDR3 protein has one entry. The table has about 150,000 distinct CDR3 sequences, approximately 3.5% seen once. This clonotype was counted many times. Its antigen is undetermined. The receptor comes from a man aged 18-30 years in good health. Sequencing was performed on memory T cells sorted from blood.

DNA for the CDR3: TGTGCCAGCACCCTTACCTCAAGGAAGTACGTTGGCACAGATACGCAGTATTTT. It codes for CASTLTSRKYVGTDTQYF. The chain joins TRBV6-2 or TRBV6-3 to TRBJ2-3; D remains unclear. The CDR3 covers 18 residues. The germline gives CDR1 MNHEY, CDR2 SVGEGT. V was trimmed by 7 bases and J by 1 base, leaving 24 bases between them.